The 32 T cell receptor beta chains given below trace back to one sample, sequenced in a study of T cells in Graves' hyperthyroidism and ophthalmopathy. Amplification of TCR beta CDR3 regions was performed using RNA transcripts as template. First-round RT-PCR of the TCR CDR3 relied on the HTBI primer set. TCRdb reanalysed the multiplex PCR reads using MiXCR and keeps one entry per CDR3 protein. This sample has a few hundred thousand distinct CDR3 sequences, with less than 25% found just once. Specimen: blood. The receptors come from a woman aged 70-85 years with Graves' ophthalmopathy.

V usage is TRBV5-1 and J usage is TRBJ1-5; no reliable D call. Trimming took off 4 bases at V and 4 bases at J, with 9 bases between the two ends. CDR1 is SGHRS and CDR2 is YFSETQ in the germline V gene. There are 13 residues in the CDR3. The CDR3 DNA follows: TGCGCCAGCAGCCCACAAATAAATCAGCCCCAGCATTTT. This codes for CASSPQINQPQHF.

This clonotype has ten or more counts. This chain joins TRBV28 and TRBJ1-4; TRBD1 agrees at 9 bases. Germline V CDR1 and CDR2: MDHEN, SYDVKM. The trim removed 6 bases at V and 10 bases at J, leaving 12 bases unmatched. The CDR3 sequence is 15 residues long. The CDR3 bases are TGTGCCAGCAGCCTGGACAGGGGTCGGGAAGGAAAACTGTTTTTT. Its translation is CASSLDRGREGKLFF.

About this clonotype itself: The junction does not match germline at one end; this may be a read error. The rearrangement joins TRBV7-3 to TRBJ2-2, with TRBD2 identical over 12 bases. The CDR3 has 17 amino acids. The germline gives CDR1 SGHTA, CDR2 FQGTGA. CDR3 amino acids: CASSLAGLAGNTGELVF. CDR3 DNA: TGTGCCAGCAGCTTAGCCGGACTAGCGGGGAACACCGGGGAGCTGGTTTTT.

There are a few counts of this clonotype. The chain's CDR3 is CASSQQGRASGELFF. The DNA of the CDR3 is TGTGCCAGCAGCCAACAGGGCAGGGCGTCCGGGGAGCTGTTTTTT. V gene TRBV3-1 combines with J gene TRBJ2-2; D perhaps matches TRBD1 (5 bases). The V and J ends lost 2 bases and 6 bases respectively, with 13 bases between them. This CDR3 is built from 15 residues. Germline loops: CDR1 LGHDT, CDR2 YNNKEL (reference sequence). The full variable domain, its missing parts supplied by reference TRBV3-1 and TRBJ2-2, is DTAVSQTPKYLVTQMGNDKSIKCEQNLGHDTMYWYKQDSKKFLKIMFSYNNKELIINETVPNRFSPKSPDKAHLNLHINSLELGDSAVYFCASSQQGRASGELFFGEGSRLTVL.

The chain uses TRBV6-2 or TRBV6-3 and TRBJ2-6, with 9 bases lining up with TRBD1. Trimming removed 6 bases from V and 0 bases from J; junction bases left unmatched: 6. CDR1 is MNHEY and CDR2 is SVGEGT in the germline V gene. The CDR3 consists of 17 residues. The CDR3 sequence: CASSPRDRASGANVLTF. The CDR3 coding sequence is TGTGCCAGCAGCCCCCGGGACAGGGCCTCTGGGGCCAACGTCCTGACTTTC.

The rearrangement links TRBV30 to TRBJ1-4; D might be TRBD1 (6 bases). V was clipped by 4 bases and J by 8 bases, with 17 bases between them. The CDR3 runs to 14 residues. Looked up from germline, CDR1 is GTSNPN and CDR2 is SVGIG (reference sequence). CDR3 loop: CAWTDRSVREKLFF. For the CDR3, the DNA is TGTGCCTGGACAGACAGGTCCGTGAGGGAAAAACTGTTTTTT.

V gene TRBV19 combines with J gene TRBJ2-1; D remains unclear. Germline V CDR1 and CDR2: LNHDA, SQIVND (reference sequence). The V gene lost 10 bases and the J gene lost 5 bases, with 9 bases spanning the gap. The CDR3 is 11 residues long. The CDR3 protein is CATGRNNEQFF. The CDR3 DNA is TGTGCCACCGGACGTAACAATGAGCAGTTCTTC.

CDR3 sequence (DNA): TGTGCCAGCAGCTTAGGTACAGGACTGCCGAACACTGAAGCTTTCTTT. Amino acid sequence: CASSLGTGLPNTEAFF. This chain connects TRBV7-9 to TRBJ1-1, with D tentatively TRBD1 (5 bases). The V end was cut by 1 base, the J end by 1 base, with 13 bases between. The germline V gene encodes CDR1 SEHNR and CDR2 FQNEAQ (reference sequence). The CDR3 totals 16 residues.

This clonotype occurred many times. The V and J genes are TRBV11-1 and TRBJ2-1, with D possibly TRBD2 on 6 matching bases. V was clipped by 5 bases and J by 6 bases, with 17 bases between them. Germline CDR1 is SGHAT and CDR2 is FQDESV (reference sequence). CDR3 length equals 15 residues. The CDR3 region is CASSPISGFSNEQFF. Written as DNA, the CDR3 is TGTGCCAGCAGCCCCATTAGCGGTTTTAGCAATGAGCAGTTCTTC. Full variable domain (rest looked up from reference TRBV11-1 and TRBJ2-1): EAEVAQSPRYKITEKSQAVAFWCDPISGHATLYWYRQILGQGPELLVQFQDESVVDDSQLPKDRFSAERLKGVDSTLKIQPAELGDSAMYLCASSPISGFSNEQFFGPGTRLTVL.

This clonotype was recorded many times. The rearrangement joins TRBV7-2 to TRBJ2-7; 14 bases line up with TRBD2. Germline V gene data show CDR1 as SGHTA and CDR2 as FQGNSA. V lost 3 bases, J lost 5 bases, and 3 bases stayed unmatched. This CDR3 contains 15 residues. CDR3 loop: CASSFRTSGRNEQYF. The CDR3 nucleotides read TGTGCCAGCAGCTTCCGGACTAGCGGGAGGAACGAGCAGTACTTC.

This clonotype has at least ten counts. V is TRBV5-1 and J is TRBJ2-2; 7 bases map to TRBD2. Trimming at V came to 1 base and at J to 0 bases, leaving 3 bases not matched to a gene. CDR3 length: 16 amino acids. Germline values: CDR1 SGHRS, CDR2 YFSETQ. The CDR3 DNA follows: TGCGCCAGCAGCTTGTTCCGGGGGGCGAACACCGGGGAGCTGTTTTTT. Amino acids: CASSLFRGANTGELFF.

This clonotype was seen at least ten times. This chain connects TRBV11-1 to TRBJ2-1, with 12 bases matching TRBD2. This CDR3 spans 14 amino acids. The germline CDR1 and CDR2 sequences are SGHAT and FQDESV (reference sequence). The J segment lost 12 bases and the V segment lost 1 base, leaving 4 bases of the junction unmatched. This chain's CDR3 is CASSLVTSGRTQFF. DNA of the CDR3: TGTGCCAGCAGCTTAGTAACTAGCGGGAGGACGCAGTTCTTC.

To note about this clonotype: Being one base from a much bigger clone, this may be a read error. The gene calls are TRBV6-2 or TRBV6-3 and TRBJ1-5; D is uncertain. The CDR3 extends over 16 amino acids. CDR1 MNHEY and CDR2 SVGEGT come from the germline V gene. Trimming took 7 bases from V and 3 from J, leaving 19 bases between them. CDR3 residues: CASNYFEGRYNQPQHF. The CDR3 bases are TGTGCCAGCAATTATTTCGAGGGAAGGTACAATCAGCCCCAGCATTTT.

This rearrangement joins TRBV10-3 to TRBJ1-5; D remains ambiguous. The CDR3 is made up of 14 amino acids. Germline V gene sequence: CDR1 ENHRY, CDR2 SYGVKD. V was pared by 2 bases and J by 1 base, with 6 bases between. The CDR3 DNA is TGTGCCATCAGTGAGCGAGGGAGCAATCAGCCCCAGCATTTT. This codes for CAISERGSNQPQHF.

This chain connects TRBV19 to TRBJ1-2, with 7 positions matching TRBD1. The CDR3 runs 12 residues. The V and J ends lost 7 bases and 7 bases, in that order; junction bases with no gene match: 6. Looked up from germline, CDR1 is LNHDA and CDR2 is SQIVND (reference sequence). CDR3 loop: CASTTGEGGYTF. DNA for the CDR3: TGTGCCAGTACCACAGGGGAGGGTGGCTACACCTTC.

In this sample, this clonotype turned up a few times. The J gene is TRBJ1-2, the V gene TRBV7-8; perhaps TRBD1 as D (6 bases). The length of the CDR3 is 12 residues. CDR1 is SGHVS, CDR2 FQNEAQ, per germline. V shed 5 bases and J shed 6 bases, with 10 bases lying between them. DNA for the CDR3: TGTGCCAGCAGCAAGGACAGAGATGGCTACACCTTC. This encodes CASSKDRDGYTF.

This clonotype was recorded at least ten times. The chain recombines TRBV29-1 with TRBJ2-7, with 7 bases identical to TRBD1. The trim removed 7 bases at V and 2 bases at J, leaving 8 bases unmatched. Germline V gene lookup returns CDR1 SQVTM and CDR2 ANQGSEA. CDR3 length: 13 amino acids. The CDR3 region has the DNA TGCAGCGCTTCCGCAGGGGGTCCCTACGAGCAGTACTTC. Protein sequence: CSASAGGPYEQYF.

This clonotype was seen more than once but under ten times. The chain carries TRBV18 and TRBJ2-1, with a possible D match to TRBD1 (5 bases). The V end lost 3 bases, the J end lost 0 bases, and 9 bases lay between the germline ends. This CDR3 spans 15 amino acids. Germline assignment: CDR1 KGHSH and CDR2 LQKENI. The CDR3 bases are TGTGCCAGCTCACCTTCAGGGCCCTCCTACAATGAGCAGTTCTTC. It is translated as CASSPSGPSYNEQFF.

This clonotype has more than one count but fewer than ten. J is TRBJ1-3 and V is TRBV6-6; D uncertain. The CDR3 has 14 amino acids. Trimming stripped 0 bases from V and 4 bases from J, with 7 bases between. The germline gives CDR1 MNHNY, CDR2 SVGAGI (reference sequence). CDR3 amino acids: CASSYSYSGNTIYF. The CDR3 DNA reads as TGTGCCAGCAGTTACTCGTATTCGGGAAACACCATATATTTT.

This clonotype was found many times. The V call is TRBV7-8, the J call TRBJ2-5; D gene unclear. In germline, CDR1 is SGHVS, CDR2 FQNEAQ. V gave up 3 bases and J gave up 5 bases, with 10 bases separating them. The CDR3 is 13 amino acids. In DNA form, the CDR3 reads TGTGCCAGCAGCTTCTCCCATGGGGAGACCCAGTACTTC. Amino acids: CASSFSHGETQYF.

This chain connects TRBV5-1 to TRBJ2-1, with D maybe TRBD2 (6 bases). Germline V CDR1 and CDR2: SGHRS, YFSETQ. Trimming left V 0 bases short and J 6 bases short, with 19 bases between. The CDR3 consists of 17 residues. In nucleotides, the CDR3 is TGCGCCAGCAGCTTGGCCCAGGCGGTGAAGGGAGGCAATGAGCAGTTCTTC. It yields the protein CASSLAQAVKGGNEQFF.

This clonotype was seen many times. V is TRBV12-3 or TRBV12-4 and J is TRBJ2-5, with TRBD1 identical over 11 bases. The ends lost 6 bases at V and 5 bases at J; junction bases unmatched: 11. This CDR3 contains 16 residues. In DNA, the CDR3 is TGTGCCAGCAGCCCTCGGACAGGGGGCCCGAGGGAGACCCAGTACTTC. Its protein is CASSPRTGGPRETQYF.

The chain uses TRBV3-1 and TRBJ2-7; 14 positions agree with TRBD2. Trimming at V came to 1 base and at J to 4 bases, leaving 9 bases not matched to a gene. This CDR3 contains 18 residues. Germline values: CDR1 LGHDT, CDR2 YNNKEL (reference sequence). In DNA form, the CDR3 reads TGTGCCAGCAGCCAAGGGACCGGGACTAGCGGGAGAGGGTACGAGCAGTACTTC. Its protein product is CASSQGTGTSGRGYEQYF.

The chain links TRBV14 to TRBJ2-7; 8 nucleotides agree with TRBD1. V was pared by 0 bases and J by 3 bases, with 10 bases of the junction left unmatched. This CDR3 contains 17 residues. CDR1 and CDR2 (germline): SGHDN, FVKESK. The chain's CDR3 is CASSQELLDRAHYEQYF. CDR3 nucleotide sequence: TGTGCCAGCAGCCAAGAACTTCTGGACAGGGCCCACTACGAGCAGTACTTC.

This clonotype was picked up a small number of times. V is TRBV2 and J is TRBJ2-3; 9 bases are a match to TRBD2. Germline assignment: CDR1 SNHLY and CDR2 FYNNEI. The CDR3 is 15 residues long. Trimming took 4 bases from V and 4 from J; bases not matched to a gene: 6. DNA for the CDR3: TGTGCCAGCAGTGCGATAGCGGGAGTTTCAGATACGCAGTATTTT. Translation gives CASSAIAGVSDTQYF.

As for this clonotype: A much larger clone is a single base away; this may be a read error. The J gene is TRBJ2-1, the V gene TRBV11-2, with TRBD2 matching 11 bases. The CDR3 is made up of 14 amino acids. Germline V gene sequence: CDR1 SGHAT, CDR2 FQNNGV. The CDR3 DNA is TGTGCCAGCAGCTTAGGGCTAGCGGGAGGTGAGCAGTCCTTC. As protein: CASSLGLAGGEQSF.

The chain carries TRBV6-1 and TRBJ2-2; D gene ambiguous. V gave up 5 bases and J gave up 0 bases, with 10 bases separating them. The length of the CDR3 is 15 residues. Germline CDR1 and CDR2: MNHNS and SASEGT. The CDR3 nucleotides are TGTGCCAGCAGTTCCAACCAGGCGAACACCGGGGAGCTGTTTTTT. It is translated as CASSSNQANTGELFF.

The gene calls are TRBV9 and TRBJ2-1; 8 bases agree with TRBD2. The CDR3 totals 16 residues. Germline lookup yields CDR1 SGDLS and CDR2 YYNGEE. The V and J ends lost 0 bases and 7 bases, in that order; junction bases with no gene match: 9. CDR3 nucleotide sequence: TGTGCCAGCAGCGTAGAGGGAGCGGGAGTAGGGAATGAGCAGTTCTTC. This gives the protein CASSVEGAGVGNEQFF.

This clonotype was recorded a few times. The chain carries TRBV9 and TRBJ1-3; D unresolved. Trimming removed 0 bases from V and 0 bases from J, with 7 bases in between. The germline V gene has CDR1 SGDLS and CDR2 YYNGEE. The CDR3 has 15 residues. The CDR3 spells CASSVGAVSGNTIYF. CDR3 DNA sequence: TGTGCCAGCAGCGTAGGGGCGGTCTCTGGAAACACCATATATTTT.

Ten or more counts support this clonotype. V and J are TRBV6-1 and TRBJ2-7; D is undetermined. Trimming took off 0 bases at V and 1 base at J, with 7 bases between the two ends. The CDR3 covers 14 residues. Per the germline V gene, CDR1 is MNHNS and CDR2 is SASEGT. This chain's CDR3 is CASSEAWESYEQYF. Here the CDR3 DNA reads TGTGCCAGCAGTGAAGCGTGGGAATCCTACGAGCAGTACTTC.

A few counts support this clonotype. V and J are TRBV3-1 and TRBJ2-3; no firm D call. Trimming cost V 0 bases and J 5 bases, with 6 bases left between them. CDR3 size: 13 residues. Germline V gene lookup returns CDR1 LGHDT and CDR2 YNNKEL (reference sequence). DNA of the CDR3: TGTGCCAGCAGCCAAGATATGGGAGATACGCAGTATTTT. Translating gives CASSQDMGDTQYF.

This clonotype was seen repeatedly, ten times or more. The chain links TRBV6-1 to TRBJ1-1; no clear D gene. The CDR3 spans 13 residues. From germline, CDR1 is MNHNS and CDR2 SASEGT. The V and J ends lost 2 bases and 2 bases respectively, with 6 bases between them. The CDR3 DNA is TGTGCCAGCAGTGAACTGGCTAACACTGAAGCTTTCTTT. Residues: CASSELANTEAFF.